What follows are 23 T cell receptor beta chains derived from one specimen sequenced in a study of OX40 agonist ivuxolimab in advanced cancers. Sequencing used immunoSEQ multiplex PCR; TCRdb keeps in-frame clones, though not all of them. The sample carries 65,000 to 95,000 clones, 84% recorded once. The material was CD4+ or CD8+ T cells sorted from blood, obtained in a trial of the OX40 agonist ivuxolimab. The receptors were sampled from an adult with an advanced solid tumor such as melanoma, head and neck, liver or kidney cancer.

The chain combines TRBV5-1 with TRBJ1-2, with 8 bases aligning to TRBD1. Germline CDR1 is SGHRS and CDR2 is YFSETQ. CDR3 length: 14 amino acids. J gave up 6 bases and V 0 bases, and 4 bases lay outside the gene matches. The CDR3 loop is CASSLAPTGDGYTF. The DNA for the CDR3 is TGCGCCAGCAGCTTGGCCCCGACAGGGGATGGCTACACCTTC.

This chain links TRBV5-5 with TRBJ2-2; the D is unclear. Trimming took off 0 bases at V and 7 bases at J, with 7 bases between the two ends. Germline CDR1 SGHKS, CDR2 YYEKEE (reference sequence). There are 13 residues in the CDR3. The CDR3 region has the DNA TGTGCCAGCAGCTTGGTGGCCGGCGGGGAGCTGTTTTTT. Its protein is CASSLVAGGELFF. Full variable domain (outside the CDR3, taken from reference TRBV5-5 and TRBJ2-2): DAGVTQSPTHLIKTRGQQVTLRCSPISGHKSVSWYQQVLGQGPQFIFQYYEKEERGRGNFPDRFSARQFPNYSSELNVNALLLGDSALYLCASSLVAGGELFFGEGSRLTVL.

The chain couples TRBV7-9 to TRBJ2-5, with D perhaps matching TRBD2 (5 bases). The V gene's germline CDR1 is SEHNR and CDR2 FQNEAQ (reference sequence). The CDR3 is 15 amino acids. The V and J ends lost 1 base and 1 base respectively, with 10 bases between them. This CDR3 is CASSLGSSGQETQYF. The CDR3 coding sequence is TGTGCCAGCAGCTTAGGTTCGAGCGGCCAAGAGACCCAGTACTTC.

About this clone itself: Other DNA sequences in the same sample also yield this CDR3. The rearrangement uses TRBV28 and TRBJ1-5, with D possibly being TRBD1 (6 bases). Trimming removed 3 bases from V and 6 bases from J, with 12 bases in between. Germline values: CDR1 MDHEN, CDR2 SYDVKM. The CDR3 extends over 14 amino acids. The CDR3 reads CASSLGGAGQPQHF. The CDR3 DNA sequence: TGTGCCAGCAGTTTGGGGGGGGCTGGTCAGCCCCAGCATTTT.

The V call is TRBV19, the J call TRBJ1-1, with a tentative D call TRBD1 (5 bases). This CDR3 comprises 15 residues. Looked up from germline, CDR1 is LNHDA and CDR2 is SQIVND (reference sequence). Trimming pared 2 bases from V and 1 base from J, leaving 11 bases between. The DNA for the CDR3 is TGTGCCAGTAGTATAAGGGACGGGCCGAACACTGAAGCTTTCTTT. Protein product: CASSIRDGPNTEAFF.

The chain employs TRBV9 and TRBJ2-7; 7 nucleotides agree with TRBD2. Germline CDR1 SGDLS, CDR2 YYNGEE. CDR3 length equals 17 residues. V dropped 0 bases and J dropped 2; count of bases not matched to a gene: 11. The CDR3 loop reads CASSVDDLAAAPYEQYF. Written as DNA, the CDR3 is TGTGCCAGCAGCGTAGATGACCTAGCGGCAGCTCCCTACGAGCAGTACTTC.

The chain uses TRBV5-4 and TRBJ2-1; 7 nucleotides match TRBD1. With 0 bases clipped from V and 4 bases from J, the junction kept 7 bases outside the gene matches. CDR1 SGHNT and CDR2 YYREEE come from the germline V gene (reference sequence). CDR3 length: 16 amino acids. CDR3 nucleotide sequence: TGTGCCAGCAGCTTGGCCTTAAAGGGGGCGTACAATGAGCAGTTCTTC. Translated: CASSLALKGAYNEQFF.

V gene TRBV11-3 combines with J gene TRBJ1-1, with a possible D match to TRBD1 (6 bases). CDR1 SGHNT and CDR2 YENEEA come from the germline V gene. This CDR3 contains 14 residues. Trimming pared 5 bases from V and 0 bases from J, leaving 10 bases between. The CDR3 region is CASSQDSMNTEAFF. As DNA, the CDR3 is TGTGCCAGCAGCCAGGACAGCATGAACACTGAAGCTTTCTTT.

The chain is built from TRBV11-3 and TRBJ2-2; 7 positions agree with TRBD1. This CDR3 contains 18 residues. Losses at the gene ends were 0 bases for V and 0 bases for J; bases not matched to a gene: 7. Germline V gives CDR1 SGHNT, CDR2 YENEEA. The CDR3 loop reads CASSLDQGGSSNTGELFF. The CDR3 nucleotides are TGTGCCAGCAGCTTAGATCAAGGGGGCTCTTCGAACACCGGGGAGCTGTTTTTT.

V gene TRBV5-8 combines with J gene TRBJ1-1; possibly TRBD1 for D (5 bases). The V end lost 4 bases, the J end lost 4 bases, and 20 bases lay between the germline ends. The germline gives CDR1 SGHTS, CDR2 YDEGEE. CDR3 length: 16 residues. The CDR3 loop reads CASSPPGWGVGTEAFF. DNA of the CDR3: TGTGCCAGCAGCCCCCCAGGATGGGGGGTTGGCACTGAAGCTTTCTTT.

This chain uses TRBV19 with TRBJ1-5; weak D call: TRBD1 (5 bases). Germline lookup yields CDR1 LNHDA and CDR2 SQIVND (reference sequence). V was clipped by 7 bases and J by 2 bases, with 18 bases between them. This CDR3 has 16 amino acids. This CDR3 reads CASISSGGVGNQPQHF. The CDR3, as DNA: TGTGCCAGTATATCCAGCGGGGGGGTTGGCAATCAGCCCCAGCATTTT.

The V gene is TRBV7-2, the J gene TRBJ2-5; D may correspond to TRBD1 or TRBD2 (5 bases each). Germline CDR1 SGHTA, CDR2 FQGNSA. The CDR3 has 14 residues. The germline V and J ends were trimmed by 2 bases and 2 bases, with 9 bases remaining between them. CDR3 loop: CASSLLGEQETQYF. DNA of the CDR3: TGTGCCAGCAGCTTATTAGGGGAGCAAGAGACCCAGTACTTC.

The J gene is TRBJ2-1, the V gene TRBV7-2; D is possibly TRBD2 (6 bases). The CDR3 loop spans 16 amino acids. Germline V gene data show CDR1 as SGHTA and CDR2 as FQGNSA. The V end lost 4 bases, the J end lost 12 bases, and 25 bases lay between the germline ends. The CDR3 sequence is CASSYARDLILQVQFF. The CDR3 bases are TGTGCCAGCAGCTATGCGAGGGACTTAATTCTACAGGTGCAGTTCTTC.

The chain joins TRBV7-9 to TRBJ2-5; D remains ambiguous. This CDR3 has 11 residues. The germline V gene encodes CDR1 SEHNR and CDR2 FQNEAQ (reference sequence). V lost 4 bases and J 9 bases, leaving 9 bases between the germline ends. The CDR3 here is CASSSPWAQYF. The CDR3 bases are TGTGCCAGCAGCTCCCCGTGGGCCCAGTACTTC.

The rearrangement uses TRBV5-4 and TRBJ2-6; no clear D gene. The CDR3 is 15 residues long. Trimming cost V 4 bases and J 0 bases, with 8 bases left between them. CDR1 and CDR2 (germline): SGHNT, YYREEE (reference sequence). The CDR3 is CASSRLDSGANVLTF. The DNA for the CDR3 is TGTGCCAGCAGCCGACTGGACTCTGGGGCCAACGTCCTGACTTTC.

The CDR3 sequence: CASSPTENTGELFF. CDR3 bases: TGCGCCAGCAGCCCGACAGAGAACACCGGGGAGCTGTTTTTT. The rearrangement joins TRBV4-3 to TRBJ2-2, with D perhaps matching TRBD1 (5 bases). Trimming shortened V by 4 bases and J by 1 base, and 7 bases separated the two germline ends. CDR3 size: 14 residues. Per the germline V gene, CDR1 is LGHNA and CDR2 is YSLEER.

Ten or more counts support this clone. The V call is TRBV27, the J call TRBJ2-1; TRBD1 matches 9 bases. The CDR3 is 14 amino acids. The germline V gene has CDR1 MNHEY and CDR2 SMNVEV (reference sequence). The ends lost 2 bases at V and 8 bases at J; junction bases unmatched: 4. CDR3 nucleotides: TGTGCCAGCAGTTTAAGGGACAGGGAAGATGAGCAGTTCTTC. This encodes CASSLRDREDEQFF.

The gene calls are TRBV2 and TRBJ1-4; perhaps TRBD1 as D (6 bases). Germline V lookup: CDR1 SNHLY, CDR2 FYNNEI. This CDR3 region has 16 residues. V was cut by 6 bases and J by 4 bases, with 18 bases left in between. The CDR3 DNA follows: TGTGCCAGCAGAGATCAAGAGGGGGTCTTTAATGAAAAACTGTTTTTT. It is translated as CASRDQEGVFNEKLFF.

This clone was counted a single time. V usage is TRBV7-3 and J usage is TRBJ2-1, with TRBD1 matching over 7 bases. CDR1 is SGHTA, CDR2 FQGTGA, per germline. The V segment lost 1 base and the J segment 7 bases; nucleotides outside the gene matches: 16. The CDR3 spans 18 residues. The chain's CDR3 is CASSLIPPGQRVSNEQFF. The CDR3 DNA is TGTGCCAGCAGCTTAATCCCACCGGGACAGAGGGTATCGAATGAGCAGTTCTTC.

The rearrangement links TRBV6-5 to TRBJ1-1, with no clear D. Germline values: CDR1 MNHEY, CDR2 SVGAGI. V was pared by 5 bases and J by 2 bases, with 3 bases between. The CDR3 consists of 11 residues. The CDR3 region has the DNA TGTGCCAGCAGTAGTAACACTGAAGCTTTCTTT. This gives the protein CASSSNTEAFF.

The V gene is TRBV10-3, the J gene TRBJ2-3; 13 bases are shared with TRBD2. Germline V gene lookup returns CDR1 ENHRY and CDR2 SYGVKD. This CDR3 is built from 16 residues. V lost 5 bases and J lost 1; bases outside the gene matches: 3. The CDR3 bases are TGTGCCATCAGTCCCGGGACTAGCGGGGGCACAGATACGCAGTATTTT. Translating it yields CAISPGTSGGTDTQYF.

The CDR3 spells CASSLEGQGAKQYF. CDR3 bases: TGTGCCAGCAGCTTAGAGGGACAGGGGGCGAAGCAGTACTTC. The chain recombines TRBV7-2 with TRBJ2-7; 12 bases are shared with TRBD1. CDR3 length equals 14 residues. Germline V gene sequence: CDR1 SGHTA, CDR2 FQGNSA. Trimming at V came to 1 base and at J to 8 bases, leaving 3 bases not matched to a gene.

The chain joins TRBV15 to TRBJ1-4; D unclear. CDR1 LNHNV and CDR2 YYDKDF come from the germline V gene (reference sequence). Trimming left V 3 bases short and J 7 bases short, with 9 bases between. This CDR3 region has 13 residues. CDR3 nucleotides: TGTGCCACCAGCAGCCTGGGGAGTGAAAAACTGTTTTTT. Translation: CATSSLGSEKLFF.